Listed below are T cell receptor beta chains from one sample, sequenced in a study of blood T cell repertoires in COVID-19. Clones were sequenced by immunoSEQ multiplex PCR, and TCRdb holds only the in-frame ones, with some missing. The sample lists under 110,000 clones; 91% were seen once. Sequencing used peripheral blood. All receptors derive from a man aged 45-60 years with acute or convalescent COVID-19. CDR3s include the opening cysteine and the closing phenylalanine or tryptophan. The order of the fields is J gene, V gene, clone size, CDR3 protein. Expanded clones are given a class, and other clones once, few, many or no size at all.

TRBJ1-1	TRBV19	.	CASSILRRDSEAFF
TRBJ1-1	TRBV19	once	CASSSRGVEAFF
TRBJ2-5	TRBV7-7	.	CASSLTVGGQETQYF
TRBJ1-5	TRBV19	.	CASSIPGWNQPQHF
TRBJ2-7	TRBV5-1	.	CASSLATDFYEQYF
TRBJ2-7	TRBV6-5	.	CASSYGTAREQYF
TRBJ1-5	TRBV5-8	.	CASSLRQPQHF
TRBJ2-1	TRBV5-1	.	CASSRSPGQGLYNEQFF
TRBJ2-7	TRBV6-2/TRBV6-3	.	CASSQQGWSYEQYF
TRBJ2-7	TRBV6-1	.	CASSDRGGRGGGLYEQYF
TRBJ1-5	TRBV30	.	CAWSAPAGRYQPQHF
TRBJ2-5	TRBV11-2	.	CASSLTRGGRETQYF
TRBJ1-1	TRBV18	.	CASSPIGIRAMNTEAFF
TRBJ2-4	TRBV3-1/TRBV3-2	.	CASSQGYGDIQYF
TRBJ2-1	TRBV7-2	.	CASSLALPDEQFF
TRBJ2-5	TRBV9	.	CASSLRSGGAQETQYF
TRBJ1-1	TRBV5-1	.	CASMRGMNTEAFF
TRBJ2-7	TRBV6-6	.	CASSYGGGEQYF
TRBJ2-5	TRBV2	.	CASSETRTGETQYF
TRBJ1-1	TRBV6-5	.	CASSWERGFTEAFF
TRBJ1-4	TRBV4-3	.	CASSHATGVANEKLFF
TRBJ2-3	TRBV7-2	.	CASSLMATDTQYF
TRBJ2-2	TRBV19	.	CASSGRGRTGELFF
TRBJ1-1	TRBV29-1	.	CSVLGQGNTEAFF
TRBJ1-2	TRBV25-1	.	CASSGQGGNYGYTF
TRBJ1-3	TRBV11-2	.	CASSPYPSRDRVGGNTIYF
TRBJ2-3	TRBV9	.	CASSVEGRDTQYF
TRBJ1-2	TRBV7-6	once	CASSPLGQGVYGYTF
TRBJ1-2	TRBV10-2	.	CASSESTRRGVEGYTF
TRBJ1-6	TRBV3-1/TRBV3-2	.	CASSHLDTGSSPLHF
TRBJ2-1	TRBV11-2	.	CASSIGLAGGFF
TRBJ2-5	TRBV2	.	CASRTGTGFETQYF
TRBJ2-1	TRBV19	.	CASSIEGAGAYNEQFF